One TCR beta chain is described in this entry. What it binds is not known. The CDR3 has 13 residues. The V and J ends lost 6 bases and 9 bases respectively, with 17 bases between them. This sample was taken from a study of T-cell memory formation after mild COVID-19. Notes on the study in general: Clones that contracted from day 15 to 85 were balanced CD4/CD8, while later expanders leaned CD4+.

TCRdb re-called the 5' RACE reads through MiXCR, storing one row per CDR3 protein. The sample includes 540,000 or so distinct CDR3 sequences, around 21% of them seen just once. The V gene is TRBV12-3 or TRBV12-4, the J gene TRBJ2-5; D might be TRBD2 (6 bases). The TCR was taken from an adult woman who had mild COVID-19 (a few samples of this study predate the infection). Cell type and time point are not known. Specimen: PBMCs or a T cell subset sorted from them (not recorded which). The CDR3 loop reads CASSRGLAAAQYF. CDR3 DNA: TGTGCCAGCAGCCGGGGACTGGCAGCAGCCCAGTACTTC.